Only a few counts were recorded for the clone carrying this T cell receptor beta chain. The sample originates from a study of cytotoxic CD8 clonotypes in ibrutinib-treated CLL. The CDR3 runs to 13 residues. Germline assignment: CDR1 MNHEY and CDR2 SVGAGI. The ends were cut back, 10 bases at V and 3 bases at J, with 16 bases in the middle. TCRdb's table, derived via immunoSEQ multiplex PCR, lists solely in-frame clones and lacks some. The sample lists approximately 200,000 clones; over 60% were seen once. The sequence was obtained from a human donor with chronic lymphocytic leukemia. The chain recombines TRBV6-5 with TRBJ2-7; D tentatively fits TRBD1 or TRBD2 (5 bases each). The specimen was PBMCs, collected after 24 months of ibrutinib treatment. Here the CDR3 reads CATRPGQNYEQYF. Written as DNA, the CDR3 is TGTGCCACTAGACCGGGGCAGAACTACGAGCAGTACTTC.